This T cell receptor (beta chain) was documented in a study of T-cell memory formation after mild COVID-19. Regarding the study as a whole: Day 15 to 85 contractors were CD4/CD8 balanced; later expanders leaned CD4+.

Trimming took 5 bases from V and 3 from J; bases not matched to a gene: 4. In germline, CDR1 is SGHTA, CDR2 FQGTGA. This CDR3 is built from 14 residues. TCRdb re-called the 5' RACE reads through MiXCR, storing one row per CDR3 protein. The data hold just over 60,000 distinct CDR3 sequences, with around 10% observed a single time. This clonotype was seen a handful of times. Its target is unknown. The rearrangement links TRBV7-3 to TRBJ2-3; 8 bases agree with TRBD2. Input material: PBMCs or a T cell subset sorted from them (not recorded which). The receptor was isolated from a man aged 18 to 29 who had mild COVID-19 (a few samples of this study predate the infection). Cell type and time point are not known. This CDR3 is CASSLSGVTDTQYF. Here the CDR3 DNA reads TGTGCCAGCAGCCTTAGCGGGGTTACAGATACGCAGTATTTT.